The 14 T cell receptor beta chains below come from one sample, sequenced in a study of blood T cells in healthy people across ages. A second PCR, run for roughly 7 to 12 cycles, used a sample-barcoded 5' primer plus a J-beta primer mix. Each CDR3 protein is one row after TCRdb ran MiXCR on the 5' RACE reads. The top ten clones hold roughly 22% of a sample with 600,000 to 1,000,000 distinct CDR3 sequences, about three fifths of them seen once. Sequences were obtained from blood. The receptors were gathered from a man younger than 40 in good health.

The CDR3 spells CASSRTGVSEQYF. Written as DNA, the CDR3 is TGTGCCAGCTCGCGTACAGGGGTTTCGGAGCAGTACTTC. V and J are TRBV18 and TRBJ2-7, with 7 bases lining up with TRBD1. CDR1 is KGHSH, CDR2 LQKENI, per germline. V gave up 6 bases and J gave up 7 bases; unmatched junction bases: 9. The CDR3 is made up of 13 amino acids.

The rearrangement uses TRBV5-1 and TRBJ2-4, with D uncertain. V was cut by 1 base and J by 6 bases, with 11 bases left in between. The germline V gene has CDR1 SGHRS and CDR2 YFSETQ. The CDR3 spans 14 residues. CDR3 protein: CASSLSRSGNIQYF. In DNA, the CDR3 is TGCGCCAGCAGCTTGAGCCGCTCGGGAAACATTCAGTACTTC.

This clonotype was recorded a few times. The V gene is TRBV6-5, the J gene TRBJ2-3; 8 bases line up with TRBD1. CDR1 and CDR2 (germline): MNHEY, SVGAGI. V was clipped by 5 bases and J by 9 bases; unmatched bases: 4. CDR3 size: 12 residues. The CDR3 protein is CASSDRGGTQYF. The DNA for the CDR3 is TGTGCCAGCAGTGACAGGGGTGGCACGCAGTATTTT.

The chain is built from TRBV20-1 and TRBJ2-4; TRBD2 is a possible D gene (6 bases). Germline CDR1 and CDR2: DFQATT and SNEGSKA (reference sequence). The CDR3 extends over 16 amino acids. The ends were cut back, 6 bases at V and 13 bases at J, with 31 bases in the middle. The DNA of the CDR3 is TGCAGTGCCGTGCCGTCGGGACGGGAGCTTCTACGTGAGCAGTACTTC. Translating it yields CSAVPSGRELLREQYF.

This clonotype occurred a few times. This chain links TRBV7-2 with TRBJ2-1, with D perhaps TRBD2 (5 bases). Germline V gene data show CDR1 as SGHTA and CDR2 as FQGNSA. V lost 1 base and J lost 6, with 13 bases in between. This CDR3 is built from 15 residues. The CDR3 is CASSLGVGGINEQFF. The CDR3 DNA sequence: TGTGCCAGCAGCTTAGGAGTCGGAGGTATCAATGAGCAGTTCTTC.

The genes are TRBV27 and TRBJ1-4, with 8 bases that match TRBD1. The V gene end was trimmed by 1 base and the J gene end by 5 bases; junction bases not matched to a gene: 9. In germline, CDR1 is MNHEY, CDR2 SMNVEV (reference sequence). The CDR3 runs 17 residues. CDR3 sequence reads: CASSLLGQGRLNEKLFF. CDR3 nucleotide sequence: TGTGCCAGCAGTTTATTAGGACAGGGACGTTTAAATGAAAAACTGTTTTTT.

The V and J genes are TRBV4-3 and TRBJ2-7, with 10 nucleotides matching TRBD2. Looked up from germline, CDR1 is LGHNA and CDR2 is YSLEER. CDR3 length: 14 amino acids. Trimming took 4 bases from V and 7 from J; bases not matched to a gene: 7. CDR3 nucleotide sequence: TGCGCCAGCAGCCGGACTAGCGGATACAATGAGCAGTACTTC. Protein: CASSRTSGYNEQYF.

The chain uses TRBV29-1 and TRBJ2-3; D is perhaps TRBD2 (5 bases). Trimming took off 7 bases at V and 6 bases at J, with 20 bases between the two ends. The CDR3 loop spans 14 amino acids. Germline assignment: CDR1 SQVTM and CDR2 ANQGSEA. The CDR3 sequence is CSAERARALDTQYF. In DNA, the CDR3 is TGCAGCGCCGAAAGGGCGAGGGCCCTGGATACGCAGTATTTT.

V is TRBV7-9 and J is TRBJ2-5; D call uncertain. Germline CDR1 is SEHNR and CDR2 is FQNEAQ (reference sequence). V was clipped by 0 bases and J by 2 bases, with 10 bases between them. The CDR3 loop spans 15 amino acids. CDR3 DNA sequence: TGTGCCAGCAGCTTAGCGCTAACAGAGCAAGAGACCCAGTACTTC. Its protein is CASSLALTEQETQYF. The whole variable domain, filled in from reference TRBV7-9 and TRBJ2-5, reads DTGVSQNPRHKITKRGQNVTFRCDPISEHNRLYWYRQTLGQGPEFLTYFQNEAQLEKSRLLSDRFSAERPKGSFSTLEIQRTEQGDSAMYLCASSLALTEQETQYFGPGTRLLVL.

The chain joins TRBV6-2 or TRBV6-3 to TRBJ2-5; 7 bases map to TRBD1. J was trimmed by 13 bases and V by 6 bases; bases with no gene match: 26. The CDR3 spans 17 residues. CDR1 is MNHEY and CDR2 is SVGEGT in the germline V gene. For the CDR3, the DNA is TGTGCCAGCAGAACTGGAGGAGCCGGGACAGCTAATTATCCCTCGTACTTC. Translated: CASRTGGAGTANYPSYF.

CDR3 DNA: TGCAGTGCTAGGAGCGACGACACTGAAGCTTTCTTT. Translation gives CSARSDDTEAFF. The chain carries TRBV20-1 and TRBJ1-1; D ambiguous. The ends were cut back, 3 bases at V and 3 bases at J, with 8 bases in the middle. The CDR3 runs 12 residues. Germline values: CDR1 DFQATT, CDR2 SNEGSKA (reference sequence).

This clonotype has just one count. The chain combines TRBV12-3 or TRBV12-4 with TRBJ2-5; 7 bases are a match to TRBD1. The J call may not be correct, given that the DNA end is closer to TRBJ2-7. CDR3 length: 16 amino acids. The CDR3 spells CASSSAQGQLLDEQYF. In DNA form, the CDR3 reads TGTGCCAGCAGTTCGGCCCAGGGACAGCTTTTGGACGAGCAGTACTTC.

This clonotype was detected a few times. This chain uses TRBV6-1 with TRBJ2-5; D is perhaps TRBD2 (5 bases). This CDR3 has 17 amino acids. Per the germline V gene, CDR1 is MNHNS and CDR2 is SASEGT. Trimming removed 6 bases at V and 1 base at J, with 21 bases between. This chain's CDR3 is CASRRGLSSRPQETQYF. CDR3 nucleotides: TGTGCCAGCAGGAGAGGGTTGTCATCTAGGCCCCAAGAGACCCAGTACTTC.

This rearrangement joins TRBV7-9 to TRBJ2-1; D gene ambiguous. The better agreement between TRBJ2-7 and the DNA end casts doubt on the J call. This CDR3 is 13 amino acids long. Germline values: CDR1 SEHNR, CDR2 FQNEAQ (reference sequence). The CDR3 is CASSLVGQDEQYF. The CDR3 DNA reads TGTGCCAGCAGCTTAGTGGGTCAAGACGAGCAGTACTTC.